The clone carrying this T cell receptor (beta chain) was detected only once. The sample belongs to a study of shared T cell receptors in the human thymus. The CDR3 contains 16 residues. With 4 bases removed from V and 2 bases from J, the gap between germline ends came to 14 bases. CDR1 SNHLY and CDR2 FYNNEI come from the germline V gene. Measured with immunoSEQ multiplex PCR; TCRdb has only the in-frame clones, and not every one. The repertoire holds fewer than 700,000 clones, with approximately 90% as singletons. The sample was also reused in another study, on human thymus T cells. That source adds: The sample donors, healthy Finnish infants, were having corrective surgery for congenital heart defects. Thymus tissue was removed during corrective cardiac surgery.

This chain joins TRBV2 and TRBJ2-2; D not certain. This clonotype was sampled from a boy in the first two years of life with a congenital heart defect. The material sequenced was thymocytes. The CDR3 spells CASSGSSPLNTGELFF. For the CDR3, the DNA is TGTGCCAGCAGTGGTAGCAGCCCGCTTAACACCGGGGAGCTGTTTTTT.